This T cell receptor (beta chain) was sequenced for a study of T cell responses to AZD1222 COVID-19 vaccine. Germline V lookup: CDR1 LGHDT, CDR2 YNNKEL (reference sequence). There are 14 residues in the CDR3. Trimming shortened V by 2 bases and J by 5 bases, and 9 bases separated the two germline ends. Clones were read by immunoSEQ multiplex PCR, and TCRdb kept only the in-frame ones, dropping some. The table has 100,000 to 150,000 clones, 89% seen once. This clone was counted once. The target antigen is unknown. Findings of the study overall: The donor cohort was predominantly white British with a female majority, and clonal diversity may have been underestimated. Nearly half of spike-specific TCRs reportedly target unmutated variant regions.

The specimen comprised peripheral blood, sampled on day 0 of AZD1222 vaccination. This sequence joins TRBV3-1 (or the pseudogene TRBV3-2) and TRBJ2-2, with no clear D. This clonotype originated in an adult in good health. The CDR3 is CASSQFSDTGELFF. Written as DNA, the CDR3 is TGTGCCAGCAGCCAATTTTCAGATACCGGGGAGCTGTTTTTT.